The source of this TCR beta chain is a study of tumor and adjacent non-tumor tissue in lung cancer. About the study: There were some 11 adenocarcinoma, 2 squamous cell carcinoma and 1 small cell lung cancer cases. Aged roughly 31 to 76 years, patients included fewer than 11 men and 4 to 6 women with stage I to III disease.

For this clonotype: Antigen specificity is unknown.

RNA was extracted from bulk tissue without any cell sorting. This non-tumor lung sample came from over 3 cm beyond the tumor edge. Chemotherapy-naive patients with new lung cancer underwent thoracic surgery in China, August–late 2014. A modified ARM-PCR protocol with three rounds of nested PCR amplified TCRbeta. TCRdb passed the multiplex PCR reads through MiXCR, listing each CDR3 protein once. The table records around 40,000 distinct CDR3 sequences, around three fifths of them present only once. Germline assignment: CDR1 MNHEY and CDR2 SVGAGI. V lost 2 bases and J 15 bases, leaving 16 bases between the germline ends. CDR3 length: 13 residues. Study-wide points: Higher tumor TCR diversity was associated with shorter survival.

Input material: distant non-tumor lung tissue. This sequence was found in a man aged 45 to 65 with non-small cell lung cancer. The rearrangement uses TRBV6-5 and TRBJ2-2; TRBD2 is a possible D gene (5 bases). The CDR3 loop is CASSYTASGKLFF. The CDR3 DNA is TGTGCCAGCAGTTACACGGCGTCGGGGAAGTTGTTTTTT.